One sample yielded the 28 T cell receptor beta chains listed below, sequenced in a study of blood T cell repertoires in COVID-19. This table comes from immunoSEQ multiplex PCR, and its TCRdb copy is limited to in-frame clones, with some not included. This sample has approximately 38,000 clones, with over 70% found just once. The sequencing input was peripheral blood. These receptors all stem from a man aged 45 to 65 with active or convalescent COVID-19.

This clone has a handful of counts. The V and J genes are TRBV28 and TRBJ1-5; D gene ambiguous. The germline V and J ends were trimmed by 5 bases and 0 bases, with 17 bases remaining between them. CDR1 MDHEN and CDR2 SYDVKM come from the germline V gene. CDR3 size: 17 residues. For the CDR3, the DNA is TGTGCCAGCAGTCCCTCGGGAGCAACTCGTAGCAATCAGCCCCAGCATTTT. It translates to CASSPSGATRSNQPQHF.

The chain uses TRBV10-3 and TRBJ2-2; a weak D match, TRBD1 (5 bases). V lost 6 bases, J lost 2 bases, and 16 bases lay in between. CDR1 and CDR2 (germline): ENHRY, SYGVKD. CDR3 length: 16 residues. Here the CDR3 reads CAISQTGHPNTGELFF. CDR3 bases: TGTGCCATCAGCCAGACCGGACACCCTAACACCGGGGAGCTGTTTTTT.

J is TRBJ1-4 and V is TRBV28; no clear D gene. The CDR3 has 14 amino acids. Germline CDR1 reads MDHEN; CDR2 reads SYDVKM. Deletions cut 3 bases from V and 8 bases from J, with 13 bases between. In nucleotides, the CDR3 is TGTGCCAGCAGTTTCTACCGAACTAGCGAAAAACTGTTTTTT. This encodes CASSFYRTSEKLFF.

The chain employs TRBV27 and TRBJ1-5, with unresolved D. Looked up from germline, CDR1 is MNHEY and CDR2 is SMNVEV (reference sequence). The CDR3 consists of 13 residues. Between the trimmed V and J ends, which lost 2 bases and 4 bases, there was a span of 6 bases. The DNA for the CDR3 is TGTGCCAGCAGTTTAGGGCCGAATCAGCCCCAGCATTTT. Translation gives CASSLGPNQPQHF.

This chain joins TRBV7-6 and TRBJ2-2; maybe TRBD1 (5 bases). Between the trimmed V and J ends, which lost 0 bases and 0 bases, there was a span of 8 bases. The germline V gene has CDR1 SGHVS and CDR2 FNYEAQ. CDR3 size: 16 residues. The CDR3 nucleotides read TGTGCCAGCAGCTTAGCTTGGGGCGCGAACACCGGGGAGCTGTTTTTT. It encodes CASSLAWGANTGELFF.

CDR3 DNA: TGTGCCAGCAGCCAAGGGGCAGACAATCTCTCTGGAAACACCATATATTTT. It translates to CASSQGADNLSGNTIYF. The chain couples TRBV3-1 (or the pseudogene TRBV3-2) to TRBJ1-3; D remains ambiguous. V dropped 1 base and J dropped 0 bases, with 13 bases sitting between them. Germline CDR1 reads LGHDT; CDR2 reads YNNKEL (reference sequence). The CDR3 covers 17 residues.

The V and J genes are TRBV19 and TRBJ1-5; 9 bases match TRBD1. Germline assignment: CDR1 LNHDA and CDR2 SQIVND (reference sequence). The CDR3 is 17 amino acids. Losses at the gene ends were 7 bases for V and 6 bases for J; bases not matched to a gene: 16. The CDR3 loop reads CASTHRGDREFGQPQHF. The CDR3 nucleotides read TGTGCCAGTACCCATCGTGGGGACAGGGAGTTTGGTCAGCCCCAGCATTTT.

This clone was recorded once. The chain links TRBV18 to TRBJ2-7, with TRBD2 matching over 10 bases. The V gene end was trimmed by 3 bases and the J gene end by 0 bases; junction bases not matched to a gene: 2. Germline CDR1 and CDR2: KGHSH and LQKENI. The CDR3 is made up of 15 amino acids. The CDR3: CASSPGLANSYEQYF. The CDR3 region has the DNA TGTGCCAGCTCACCGGGACTAGCGAACTCCTACGAGCAGTACTTC.

The chain combines TRBV7-9 with TRBJ1-1; D unresolved. This CDR3 is built from 14 residues. Germline V gene data show CDR1 as SEHNR and CDR2 as FQNEAQ (reference sequence). V was pared by 2 bases and J by 2 bases, with 9 bases between. CDR3 sequence reads: CASSLSELNTEAFF. The CDR3 bases are TGTGCCAGCAGCTTAAGTGAGTTAAACACTGAAGCTTTCTTT.

CDR3: CSVELRQGAGYGYTF. CDR3 coding DNA: TGCAGCGTTGAATTGAGGCAGGGGGCAGGGTATGGCTACACCTTC. V gene TRBV29-1 combines with J gene TRBJ1-2; 8 nucleotides align to TRBD1. V shed 2 bases and J 5 bases; nucleotides not matched to a gene: 10. Germline CDR1 is SQVTM and CDR2 is ANQGSEA. There are 15 residues in the CDR3.

CDR3 in DNA: TGTGCCAGCAGCCCGGACGGACTAGCTGTGAATGAGCAGTTCTTC. This sequence encodes CASSPDGLAVNEQFF. The V and J genes are TRBV5-4 and TRBJ2-1; 8 bases are shared with TRBD2. The CDR3 is made up of 15 amino acids. Germline V gene sequence: CDR1 SGHNT, CDR2 YYREEE (reference sequence). The ends lost 4 bases at V and 7 bases at J; junction bases unmatched: 10.

This sequence joins TRBV7-9 and TRBJ2-2; TRBD1 agrees at 8 bases. Trimming removed 5 bases from V and 2 bases from J; junction bases left unmatched: 4. This CDR3 spans 15 amino acids. Per germline, CDR1 SEHNR and CDR2 FQNEAQ (reference sequence). CDR3 loop: CASSIGQGNTGELFF. CDR3 in DNA: TGTGCCAGCAGCATTGGACAGGGAAACACCGGGGAGCTGTTTTTT. Combining the CDR3 with reference TRBV7-9 and TRBJ2-2 gives the whole variable domain DTGVSQNPRHKITKRGQNVTFRCDPISEHNRLYWYRQTLGQGPEFLTYFQNEAQLEKSRLLSDRFSAERPKGSFSTLEIQRTEQGDSAMYLCASSIGQGNTGELFFGEGSRLTVL.

This clone was recorded only once. This chain uses TRBV6-6 with TRBJ2-7; no reliable D call. CDR3 length: 13 residues. CDR1 is MNHNY, CDR2 SVGAGI, per germline (reference sequence). V shed 6 bases and J shed 2 bases, with 11 bases lying between them. DNA of the CDR3: TGTGCCAGCAGAGAGGCCCAACCCTACGAGCAGTACTTC. Its translation is CASREAQPYEQYF.

This clone has just a few counts. The gene calls are TRBV5-1 and TRBJ2-7; TRBD2 matches 7 bases. Germline V gene lookup returns CDR1 SGHRS and CDR2 YFSETQ. J gave up 6 bases and V 0 bases, and 12 bases lay outside the gene matches. This CDR3 contains 16 residues. The CDR3 loop is CASSLAGGSSYVEQYF. The CDR3, as DNA: TGCGCCAGCAGCTTGGCTGGCGGGAGCTCCTACGTCGAGCAGTACTTC.

This chain connects TRBV27 to TRBJ2-2; TRBD2 agrees at 11 bases. The CDR3 spans 16 residues. CDR1 is MNHEY and CDR2 is SMNVEV in the germline V gene (reference sequence). The V and J ends lost 6 bases and 4 bases, in that order; junction bases with no gene match: 7. CDR3: CASSPVAGGVTGELFF. The CDR3 DNA sequence: TGTGCCAGCAGCCCAGTAGCGGGAGGGGTCACCGGGGAGCTGTTTTTT.

The gene calls are TRBV29-1 and TRBJ1-2, with TRBD1 identical over 9 bases. The CDR3 has 12 amino acids. Germline trimming cut 5 bases from V and 3 bases from J; bases unmatched to any gene: 1. The germline V gene encodes CDR1 SQVTM and CDR2 ANQGSEA. The CDR3 DNA follows: TGCAGCGTTAGGGACAGGGACTATGGCTACACCTTC. Translating it yields CSVRDRDYGYTF.

This clone was found a few times. The V call is TRBV10-3, the J call TRBJ2-2; the match to TRBD2 covers 12 bases. The length of the CDR3 is 17 residues. Germline V gene lookup returns CDR1 ENHRY and CDR2 SYGVKD. Germline trimming cut 3 bases from V and 0 bases from J; bases unmatched to any gene: 2. As DNA, the CDR3 is TGTGCCATCAGTGACACTAGCGGGAGGACGAACACCGGGGAGCTGTTTTTT. It encodes CAISDTSGRTNTGELFF.

The chain combines TRBV2 with TRBJ1-2; D not certain. The germline V gene has CDR1 SNHLY and CDR2 FYNNEI. The CDR3 loop spans 14 amino acids. V lost 4 bases and J 1 base, leaving 10 bases between the germline ends. CDR3 sequence reads: CASSGETLNYGYTF. In DNA form, the CDR3 reads TGTGCCAGCAGTGGGGAGACCCTTAACTATGGCTACACCTTC.

The V call is TRBV27, the J call TRBJ2-4; D is possibly TRBD1 (5 bases). CDR1 and CDR2 from the germline V gene are MNHEY and SMNVEV (reference sequence). The CDR3 contains 16 residues. Trimming left V 2 bases short and J 1 base short, with 12 bases between. The CDR3 loop is CASSLDIGAAKNIQYF. The CDR3 DNA sequence: TGTGCCAGCAGTTTAGACATAGGGGCGGCCAAAAACATTCAGTACTTC.

The chain carries TRBV29-1 and TRBJ2-3; 13 bases fit TRBD2. This CDR3 spans 15 amino acids. V gave up 6 bases and J gave up 8 bases; unmatched junction bases: 11. Germline lookup yields CDR1 SQVTM and CDR2 ANQGSEA. CDR3 protein: CSVGRLAGGGVTQYF. The CDR3 DNA sequence: TGCAGCGTGGGAAGACTAGCGGGAGGAGGGGTTACGCAGTATTTT.

The V and J genes are TRBV30 and TRBJ1-2; D is ambiguous. This CDR3 comprises 14 residues. The V gene lost 4 bases and the J gene lost 0 bases, with 12 bases spanning the gap. Germline assignment: CDR1 GTSNPN and CDR2 SVGIG (reference sequence). CDR3 in DNA: TGTGCCTGGACCTCGTTAGAGACTAACTATGGCTACACCTTC. Encoded protein: CAWTSLETNYGYTF.

The chain joins TRBV5-8 to TRBJ2-1, with D possibly TRBD2 on 5 matching bases. The CDR3 runs to 15 residues. With 0 bases removed from V and 1 base from J, the gap between germline ends came to 8 bases. Germline V CDR1 and CDR2: SGHTS, YDEGEE. CDR3 bases: TGTGCCAGCAGCTTGGTGGTAGCGTCCTACAATGAGCAGTTCTTC. Translating it yields CASSLVVASYNEQFF.

The V gene is TRBV30, the J gene TRBJ1-6; no clear D gene. Trimming shortened V by 3 bases and J by 0 bases, and 12 bases separated the two germline ends. CDR3 size: 16 residues. Germline V gene lookup returns CDR1 GTSNPN and CDR2 SVGIG (reference sequence). In nucleotides, the CDR3 is TGTGCCTGGAGAACAGAGAGGGACTCCTATAATTCACCCCTCCACTTT. This gives the protein CAWRTERDSYNSPLHF.

The V and J genes are TRBV19 and TRBJ1-5; the match to TRBD1 covers 9 bases. J gave up 6 bases and V 1 base, and 7 bases lay outside the gene matches. The germline V gene encodes CDR1 LNHDA and CDR2 SQIVND (reference sequence). The CDR3 is 16 amino acids. The CDR3 here is CASSIVGDRVGQPQHF. CDR3 nucleotide sequence: TGTGCCAGTAGTATAGTAGGGGACAGGGTAGGTCAGCCCCAGCATTTT.

The chain combines TRBV28 with TRBJ2-5, with TRBD2 matching over 7 bases. The CDR3 covers 15 residues. The germline V gene encodes CDR1 MDHEN and CDR2 SYDVKM. With 4 bases clipped from V and 3 bases from J, the junction kept 8 bases outside the gene matches. Written as DNA, the CDR3 is TGTGCCAGCAGTTCTGACTGGGGGGGGAAAGAGACCCAGTACTTC. Translated, it gives CASSSDWGGKETQYF.

Only one count was recorded for this clone. The chain uses TRBV6-5 and TRBJ1-2; a possible D gene is TRBD1 (6 bases). The germline V gene has CDR1 MNHEY and CDR2 SVGAGI. V gave up 5 bases and J gave up 7 bases, with 11 bases separating them. This CDR3 has 12 amino acids. The CDR3 DNA reads TGTGCCAGCAGTACGGACAGAACTGGCTACACCTTC. The encoded protein is CASSTDRTGYTF.

This rearrangement joins TRBV6-5 to TRBJ1-1; TRBD1 aligns across 7 bases. CDR1 and CDR2 (germline): MNHEY, SVGAGI. The V segment lost 3 bases and the J segment 2 bases; nucleotides outside the gene matches: 6. The CDR3 contains 15 residues. The DNA of the CDR3 is TGTGCCAGCAGTTATTCGACAGGGTCTAACACTGAAGCTTTCTTT. Translation gives CASSYSTGSNTEAFF.

The chain uses TRBV6-5 and TRBJ2-3; D not certain. CDR3 length equals 14 residues. The V end lost 0 bases, the J end lost 2 bases, and 6 bases lay between the germline ends. Germline V CDR1 and CDR2: MNHEY, SVGAGI. CDR3 nucleotides: TGTGCCAGCAGTTACTCGGTACTCACAGATACGCAGTATTTT. This translates into CASSYSVLTDTQYF.